This TCR beta chain was found in a study of shared clonotypes between healthy human individuals. Findings and caveats of the study: Around 5% of naive CD4 clonotypes were common to a handful of donors.

The CDR3 totals 14 residues. The V gene lost 7 bases and the J gene lost 0 bases, with 10 bases spanning the gap. The V gene's germline CDR1 is LNHDA and CDR2 SQIVND (reference sequence). The table lists this clone with a few counts. Its antigen is unidentified. Sequencing was performed with immunoSEQ multiplex PCR; in TCRdb, only in-frame clones are kept and a portion is missing. The data contain hundreds of thousands of clones, over 65% of them singletons. The sequence derives from a woman in her twenties or thirties in good health. J is TRBJ1-5 and V is TRBV19, with D possibly TRBD1 on 6 matching bases. Sequenced: memory CD4+ T cells sorted from blood. Subset described: CD45RA-negative fraction. CDR3 nucleotides: TGTGCCAGTAACACAGGGTATAGCAATCAGCCCCAGCATTTT. Its protein product is CASNTGYSNQPQHF.